The next 17 T cell receptor beta chains were all read from a single sample in a study of cytomegalovirus exposure and HLA in healthy donors. The PCR had 60 Vbeta and 13 Jbeta primers. Sequencing was performed with immunoSEQ multiplex PCR; in TCRdb, only in-frame clones are kept and a portion is missing. Of roughly 140,000 clones listed, roughly 84% are singletons. The material sequenced was PBMCs. These receptors came from a boy aged 2 to 10 in good health and CMV-seronegative.

J is TRBJ2-1 and V is TRBV5-1; possibly TRBD2 for D (5 bases). CDR1 and CDR2 (germline): SGHRS, YFSETQ. CDR3 length: 14 residues. V lost 1 base and J lost 10, with 15 bases in between. CDR3 sequence: CASSLTDGSGEQFF. As DNA, the CDR3 is TGCGCCAGCAGCTTGACGGATGGTTCGGGAGAGCAGTTCTTC.

The count of this clone is one. In the same sample, other DNA sequences code for this CDR3. The rearrangement uses TRBV10-3 and TRBJ2-2, with TRBD1 as a possible D gene (5 bases). The CDR3 loop spans 14 amino acids. CDR1 ENHRY and CDR2 SYGVKD come from the germline V gene. Trimming stripped 0 bases from V and 4 bases from J, with 6 bases between. The CDR3 sequence: CAISESQGTGELFF. The CDR3 DNA is TGTGCCATCAGTGAGTCTCAGGGCACCGGGGAGCTGTTTTTT.

This sequence joins TRBV9 and TRBJ2-1, with 11 bases that match TRBD2. Germline V gene lookup returns CDR1 SGDLS and CDR2 YYNGEE. Trimming cost V 2 bases and J 5 bases; bases outside gene matches: 3. This CDR3 contains 15 residues. CDR3 in amino acids: CASSVGLADNNEQFF. The CDR3 region has the DNA TGTGCCAGCAGCGTGGGACTAGCGGACAACAATGAGCAGTTCTTC.

The J gene is TRBJ2-7, the V gene TRBV6-6; D is perhaps TRBD2 (5 bases). Trimming left V 5 bases short and J 3 bases short, with 11 bases between. Germline V gene sequence: CDR1 MNHNY, CDR2 SVGAGI (reference sequence). The CDR3 runs 13 residues. The CDR3 DNA reads TGTGCCAGCAGTGGACGGGGATACTACGAGCAGTACTTC. This gives the protein CASSGRGYYEQYF.

This clone was detected only a few times. The V and J genes are TRBV6-5 and TRBJ1-2, with 8 positions matching TRBD1. Unmatched junction bases numbered 8, after V lost 2 bases and J lost 9 bases. The CDR3 spans 14 residues. Per the germline V gene, CDR1 is MNHEY and CDR2 is SVGAGI. CDR3 sequence (DNA): TGTGCCAGCAGTTACGGCTTAGGACAGGGACGCTACACCTTC. Its translation is CASSYGLGQGRYTF.

The rearrangement links TRBV9 to TRBJ2-3; 7 nucleotides match TRBD2. V lost 4 bases, J lost 9 bases, and 14 bases stayed unmatched. The germline V gene has CDR1 SGDLS and CDR2 YYNGEE. The CDR3 extends over 15 amino acids. As DNA, the CDR3 is TGTGCCAGCAGCCCCCCCGGGGCGGGAGCCAAGACGCAGTATTTT. It yields the protein CASSPPGAGAKTQYF.

The rearrangement joins TRBV2 to TRBJ2-7; possibly TRBD1 for D (6 bases). This CDR3 contains 14 residues. V was pared by 5 bases and J by 2 bases, with 13 bases between. Per germline, CDR1 SNHLY and CDR2 FYNNEI. CDR3 residues: CASSYRDPTYEQYF. Written as DNA, the CDR3 is TGTGCCAGCAGTTACAGGGATCCTACCTACGAGCAGTACTTC. The full variable domain, with the rest looked up from reference TRBV2 and TRBJ2-7, is EPEVTQTPSHQVTQMGQEVILRCVPISNHLYFYWYRQILGQKVEFLVSFYNNEISEKSEIFDDQFSVERPDGSNFTLKIRSTKLEDSAMYFCASSYRDPTYEQYFGPGTRLTVT.

The V gene is TRBV5-1, the J gene TRBJ1-6; 9 bases map to TRBD1. V was pared by 4 bases and J by 8 bases, with 4 bases of the junction left unmatched. CDR1 and CDR2 from the germline V gene are SGHRS and YFSETQ. The CDR3 runs 14 residues. The CDR3 spells CASSGGQGYSPLHF. Written as DNA, the CDR3 is TGCGCCAGCAGCGGGGGACAGGGTTATTCACCCCTCCACTTT.

This chain uses TRBV18 with TRBJ2-1; 7 nucleotides line up with TRBD2. The CDR3 totals 10 residues. The germline gives CDR1 KGHSH, CDR2 LQKENI. J gave up 13 bases and V 8 bases, and 5 bases lay outside the gene matches. CDR3 loop: CASGTNLQFF. The CDR3 nucleotides read TGTGCCAGCGGGACTAATTTACAGTTCTTC.

The gene calls are TRBV6-1 and TRBJ1-1; D is uncertain. Germline V gives CDR1 MNHNS, CDR2 SASEGT. The CDR3 length is 14 residues. Trimming pared 6 bases from V and 6 bases from J, leaving 17 bases between. This CDR3 reads CASSQTWALAEAFF. For the CDR3, the DNA is TGTGCCAGCAGCCAAACCTGGGCTTTGGCTGAAGCTTTCTTT.

The V call is TRBV19, the J call TRBJ1-5; perhaps TRBD1 as D (6 bases). This CDR3 spans 15 amino acids. Trimming took off 10 bases at V and 3 bases at J, with 19 bases between the two ends. CDR1 and CDR2 (germline): LNHDA, SQIVND (reference sequence). CDR3 DNA sequence: TGTGCCACCCGCAAAAGGGGGGGCAACAATCAGCCCCAGCATTTT. As protein: CATRKRGGNNQPQHF.

The rearrangement links TRBV7-9 to TRBJ2-5, with a tentative D call TRBD2 (5 bases). With the DNA end fitting TRBJ2-7 better, the J assignment may be wrong. The CDR3 is 14 residues long. Germline V gene sequence: CDR1 SEHNR, CDR2 FQNEAQ (reference sequence). The CDR3 DNA reads as TGTGCCAGCAGCTTAGGAGGGCTAACCTACGAGCAGTACTTC. This codes for CASSLGGLTYEQYF.

The chain carries TRBV15 and TRBJ1-4, with TRBD1 matching over 10 bases. The CDR3 spans 15 residues. V shed 8 bases, J shed 7 bases, and the junction held 10 bases outside the gene matches. The V gene's germline CDR1 is LNHNV and CDR2 YYDKDF (reference sequence). The CDR3 DNA sequence: TGTGCCACCGCCCGATCTGGACAGGGGGTTGAAAAACTGTTTTTT. Translation: CATARSGQGVEKLFF.

This rearrangement joins TRBV7-3 to TRBJ2-1; the match to TRBD1 covers 9 bases. Germline loops: CDR1 SGHTA, CDR2 FQGTGA. The ends lost 3 bases at V and 7 bases at J; junction bases unmatched: 7. This CDR3 comprises 15 residues. The CDR3 is CASSFPGTGKNEQFF. CDR3 nucleotides: TGTGCCAGCAGCTTTCCCGGGACAGGGAAAAATGAGCAGTTCTTC.

The gene calls are TRBV27 and TRBJ2-1, with 7 bases fitting TRBD2. V was pared by 3 bases and J by 0 bases, with 5 bases of the junction left unmatched. The germline V gene has CDR1 MNHEY and CDR2 SMNVEV (reference sequence). The CDR3 totals 16 residues. CDR3 DNA sequence: TGTGCCAGCAGTTTCATTTGGGGGGGCTCCTACAATGAGCAGTTCTTC. It translates to CASSFIWGGSYNEQFF.

This clone was observed a single time. The J gene is TRBJ2-2, the V gene TRBV6-6, with D tentatively TRBD1 (5 bases). V shed 7 bases and J shed 6 bases, with 15 bases lying between them. This CDR3 is built from 14 residues. Looked up from germline, CDR1 is MNHNY and CDR2 is SVGAGI (reference sequence). This CDR3 is CASTLKRGSGELFF. For the CDR3, the DNA is TGTGCCAGCACCCTCAAAAGGGGTTCCGGGGAGCTGTTTTTT.

The chain joins TRBV6-6 to TRBJ1-6, with 7 bases matching TRBD1. The CDR3 sequence is 15 residues long. Per germline, CDR1 MNHNY and CDR2 SVGAGI (reference sequence). V dropped 6 bases and J dropped 8; count of bases not matched to a gene: 10. The CDR3 DNA follows: TGTGCCAGCAGCCCCCCGGACAGGCGTTATTCACCCCTCCACTTT. This encodes CASSPPDRRYSPLHF.